These T cell receptor beta chains were read from a single sample in a study of shared clonotypes between healthy human individuals. Some clones are missing from TCRdb's copy, which holds only in-frame ones; the method was immunoSEQ multiplex PCR. The data show around 500,000 clones, around 78% seen once. The sequencing sample was made of PBMCs. The receptors come from a middle-aged woman in good health. Some clones in this sample may be carry-over from other donors' samples. Both conserved end residues are trimmed from each CDR3. Fields, in order: V gene, J gene, CDR3 protein.

v_call: TRBV20-1; j_call: TRBJ2-1; cdr3_aa: SAHRVDEQF
v_call: TRBV30; j_call: TRBJ1-5; cdr3_aa: AWSAGQGLFQPQH
v_call: TRBV6-1; j_call: TRBJ1-5; cdr3_aa: ASSAGQTNQPQH
v_call: TRBV9; j_call: TRBJ1-3; cdr3_aa: ASSPLPGRSSGNTIY
v_call: TRBV10-2; j_call: TRBJ2-1; cdr3_aa: ASSDLGSSYNEQF
v_call: TRBV7-8; j_call: TRBJ1-5; cdr3_aa: ASSLVTGTRNQPQH
v_call: TRBV7-2; j_call: TRBJ2-7; cdr3_aa: ASSLSRGPGYEQY
v_call: TRBV7-8; j_call: TRBJ2-7; cdr3_aa: ASSPRDRSSYEQY
v_call: TRBV7-9; j_call: TRBJ1-5; cdr3_aa: ASSFGTGNQPQH
v_call: TRBV7-2; j_call: TRBJ2-2; cdr3_aa: ASSPGGTGGTGELF
v_call: TRBV28; j_call: TRBJ2-1; cdr3_aa: ASSFSSGRYNEQF
v_call: TRBV9; j_call: TRBJ2-5; cdr3_aa: ASSVLSTGETQY
v_call: TRBV28; j_call: TRBJ1-2; cdr3_aa: ASSLKGYGYT
v_call: TRBV5-4; j_call: TRBJ2-2; cdr3_aa: ASSSGLAGELF
v_call: TRBV10-3; j_call: TRBJ2-7; cdr3_aa: AISVGIGSFTEQY
v_call: TRBV7-9; j_call: TRBJ1-1; cdr3_aa: ASSITTGTGEAF
v_call: TRBV9; j_call: TRBJ2-3; cdr3_aa: ASSTSGRGSTDTQY
v_call: TRBV6-5; j_call: TRBJ2-1; cdr3_aa: ASRLTSPNYNEQF
v_call: TRBV2; j_call: TRBJ2-5; cdr3_aa: ASSDTGAHQETQY
v_call: TRBV28; j_call: TRBJ2-7; cdr3_aa: ASSSTGRHEQY